Each of the 24 T cell receptor beta chains below was sequenced from the same sample in a study of CD8 T cells in ankylosing spondylitis. No antigen has been identified for these receptors. Via MiXCR, TCRdb re-called the 5' RACE reads, giving one row per CDR3 protein. The sample has 400,000 to 450,000 distinct CDR3 sequences; 15% to 20% are singletons. Notes on the study in general: Typical of ankylosing spondylitis blood, it appeared, was a TCR beta motif of under 10 highly homologous variants.

What was sequenced was blood, either unsorted or a sorted T cell fraction (not recorded which). Receptor source: a male donor with ankylosing spondylitis.

This clonotype was detected many times. This rearrangement joins TRBV5-1 to TRBJ2-2, with D maybe TRBD1 (6 bases). Between the trimmed V and J ends, which lost 0 bases and 0 bases, there was a span of 6 bases. The CDR3 covers 15 residues. Germline values: CDR1 SGHRS, CDR2 YFSETQ. As DNA, the CDR3 is TGCGCCAGCAGCTTGGACAGGGCGAACACCGGGGAGCTGTTTTTT. It encodes CASSLDRANTGELFF.

This clonotype was seen a handful of times. The J gene is TRBJ2-4, the V gene TRBV20-1; either TRBD1 or TRBD2 may supply D (5 bases each). Deletions cut 5 bases from V and 15 bases from J, with 23 bases between. The CDR3 loop spans 13 amino acids. Germline V gene data show CDR1 as DFQATT and CDR2 as SNEGSKA (reference sequence). CDR3 region: CSAREPGTLQPYF. The CDR3 region has the DNA TGCAGTGCTCGTGAGCCGGGGACGCTCCAGCCGTACTTC.

The chain is built from TRBV3-1 and TRBJ1-6; D gene unclear. V shed 8 bases and J shed 8 bases, with 19 bases lying between them. The CDR3 contains 15 residues. Per germline, CDR1 LGHDT and CDR2 YNNKEL (reference sequence). The chain's CDR3 is CASRNRESVDSPLHF. The CDR3 DNA follows: TGTGCCAGCCGCAATCGGGAAAGTGTCGATTCACCCCTCCACTTT.

V and J are TRBV28 and TRBJ2-1; 11 nucleotides agree with TRBD1. Per germline, CDR1 MDHEN and CDR2 SYDVKM. The V and J ends lost 4 bases and 4 bases, in that order; junction bases with no gene match: 6. The CDR3 totals 16 residues. CDR3 loop: CASSSPGTGGYNEQFF. CDR3 bases: TGTGCCAGCAGTTCCCCCGGGACAGGGGGATACAATGAGCAGTTCTTC.

For the CDR3, the DNA is TGTGCCAGCAGTGGGGGACAGTACTACGAGCAGTACTTC. This sequence encodes CASSGGQYYEQYF. This chain uses TRBV6-6 with TRBJ2-7; 7 bases are a match to TRBD1. Trimming removed 5 bases from V and 3 bases from J; junction bases left unmatched: 4. The CDR3 has 13 residues. Germline V CDR1 and CDR2: MNHNY, SVGAGI (reference sequence).

This clonotype occurred a few times. CDR3 DNA: TGTGCCAGCAGCCCCGACAGGGTTTCTGGTGAGCAGTTCTTC. Translation gives CASSPDRVSGEQFF. This rearrangement joins TRBV7-3 to TRBJ2-1, with 7 bases that match TRBD1. Germline values: CDR1 SGHTA, CDR2 FQGTGA. The CDR3 sequence is 14 residues long. V dropped 5 bases and J dropped 9; count of bases not matched to a gene: 10.

The genes are TRBV14 and TRBJ2-6, with no clear D. V lost 0 bases to trimming and J lost 0 bases, with 3 bases between them. This CDR3 contains 15 residues. Germline CDR1 is SGHDN and CDR2 is FVKESK. CDR3 residues: CASSQDNSGANVLTF. CDR3 sequence (DNA): TGTGCCAGCAGCCAAGATAACTCTGGGGCCAACGTCCTGACTTTC. Drawing the rest from reference TRBV14 and TRBJ2-6, the complete variable domain is EAGVTQFPSHSVIEKGQTVTLRCDPISGHDNLYWYRRVMGKEIKFLLHFVKESKQDESGMPNNRFLAERTGGTYSTLKVQPAELEDSGVYFCASSQDNSGANVLTFGAGSRLTVL.

The CDR3 protein is CASSQGLPSVGEQYF. DNA of the CDR3: TGTGCCAGCAGCCAGGGGTTGCCAAGTGTAGGCGAGCAGTACTTC. The chain is built from TRBV9 and TRBJ2-7; TRBD1 might be the D (6 bases). Trimming removed 4 bases from V and 6 bases from J, with 20 bases in between. Germline CDR1 and CDR2: SGDLS and YYNGEE. The CDR3 totals 15 residues.

This clonotype was counted between two and nine times. The V and J genes are TRBV25-1 and TRBJ1-6, with D uncertain. The germline CDR1 and CDR2 sequences are MGHDK and SYGVNS. This CDR3 comprises 15 residues. V was trimmed by 3 bases and J by 4 bases, leaving 10 bases between them. The CDR3 here is CASSDAALYNSPLHF. The CDR3, as DNA: TGTGCCAGCAGTGACGCGGCCTTATATAATTCACCCCTCCACTTT.

V usage is TRBV7-2 and J usage is TRBJ2-1, with D unresolved. V dropped 3 bases and J dropped 10 bases, with 10 bases sitting between them. The CDR3 consists of 12 residues. Germline V gene sequence: CDR1 SGHTA, CDR2 FQGNSA. CDR3 sequence reads: CASSFRAREQFF. The CDR3 DNA reads as TGTGCCAGCAGCTTTCGAGCCCGGGAGCAGTTCTTC.

This clonotype was detected only a few times. The genes are TRBV4-2 and TRBJ1-6; D is undetermined. The germline V and J ends were trimmed by 0 bases and 4 bases, with 10 bases remaining between them. The CDR3 is 16 residues long. Per the germline V gene, CDR1 is LGHNA and CDR2 is YNFKEQ. The DNA of the CDR3 is TGTGCCAGCAGCCAAGAGGGGTACACTTATAATTCACCCCTCCACTTT. It encodes CASSQEGYTYNSPLHF.

In DNA form, the CDR3 reads TGCAGTGCTCGAAGACAGGGGACCGACGCCGAGCAGTACTTC. Its translation is CSARRQGTDAEQYF. The J gene is TRBJ2-7, the V gene TRBV20-1; 8 bases match TRBD1. The J segment lost 6 bases and the V segment lost 5 bases, leaving 12 bases of the junction unmatched. The CDR3 has 14 residues. Germline CDR1 and CDR2: DFQATT and SNEGSKA (reference sequence).

The chain recombines TRBV27 with TRBJ1-5; D gene uncertain. CDR3 length: 14 amino acids. Germline CDR1 and CDR2: MNHEY and SMNVEV (reference sequence). V lost 7 bases to trimming and J lost 1 base, with 11 bases between them. The CDR3 is CASIPGVSNQPQHF. In nucleotides, the CDR3 is TGTGCCAGCATCCCCGGAGTAAGCAATCAGCCCCAGCATTTT.

This clonotype has more than one count but fewer than ten. The chain couples TRBV5-1 to TRBJ2-1; D unresolved. The V end lost 0 bases, the J end lost 3 bases, and 10 bases lay between the germline ends. From germline, CDR1 is SGHRS and CDR2 YFSETQ. The CDR3 spans 15 residues. Here the CDR3 DNA reads TGCGCCAGCAGCTTGGGGTGGGCGGACTACAATGAGCAGTTCTTC. Its translation is CASSLGWADYNEQFF.

This clonotype was observed a handful of times. V and J are TRBV28 and TRBJ1-5, with 9 positions matching TRBD1. Trimming cost V 5 bases and J 7 bases; bases outside gene matches: 12. Per the germline V gene, CDR1 is MDHEN and CDR2 is SYDVKM. CDR3 length: 16 residues. The CDR3 loop reads CASSRWGTGTRQPQHF. CDR3 coding DNA: TGTGCCAGCAGTCGCTGGGGGACAGGGACCCGGCAGCCCCAGCATTTT.

This clonotype appeared many times. The J gene is TRBJ2-1, the V gene TRBV7-6; D unresolved. The V end was cut by 4 bases, the J end by 2 bases, with 3 bases between. Germline CDR1 reads SGHVS; CDR2 reads FNYEAQ. CDR3 length equals 12 residues. This chain's CDR3 is CASSSTYNEQFF. CDR3 nucleotides: TGTGCCAGCAGCTCAACCTACAATGAGCAGTTCTTC.

The rearrangement uses TRBV7-2 and TRBJ1-6, with D unclear. Trimming stripped 1 base from V and 4 bases from J, with 5 bases between. The CDR3 loop spans 14 amino acids. Germline lookup yields CDR1 SGHTA and CDR2 FQGNSA. The DNA of the CDR3 is TGTGCCAGCAGCTTAGTTGTGTATAATTCACCCCTCCACTTT. This encodes CASSLVVYNSPLHF.

This chain uses TRBV30 with TRBJ2-7, with 7 bases fitting TRBD2. Germline V gives CDR1 GTSNPN, CDR2 SVGIG (reference sequence). V lost 1 base and J lost 5; bases outside the gene matches: 11. This CDR3 has 15 residues. The CDR3, as DNA: TGTGCCTGGAGTGACCCCCGCGGGAGAGTTAACGAGCAGTACTTC. The encoded protein is CAWSDPRGRVNEQYF. The entire variable domain, with the rest obtained from reference TRBV30 and TRBJ2-7, is as follows: SQTIHQWPATLVQPVGSPLSLECTVEGTSNPNLYWYRQAAGRGLQLLFYSVGIGQISSEVPQNLSASRPQDRQFILSSKKLLLSDSGFYLCAWSDPRGRVNEQYFGPGTRLTVT.

This clonotype has a count of ten or more. This chain connects TRBV12-3 or TRBV12-4 to TRBJ2-7, with TRBD1 identical over 10 bases. The V and J ends lost 5 bases and 0 bases, in that order; junction bases with no gene match: 4. CDR3 length: 15 residues. Written as DNA, the CDR3 is TGTGCCAGCAGTGGCCGGGACAGGGGCTCCTACGAGCAGTACTTC. Protein sequence: CASSGRDRGSYEQYF.

The V gene is TRBV7-2, the J gene TRBJ2-5, with D tentatively TRBD2 (7 bases). Germline-derived CDR1 and CDR2 are SGHTA and FQGNSA. V was trimmed by 5 bases and J by 4 bases, leaving 17 bases between them. This CDR3 spans 15 amino acids. This CDR3 is CASSLRGRDGETQYF. The CDR3 nucleotides read TGTGCCAGCAGCCTTAGGGGGAGGGATGGAGAGACCCAGTACTTC.

V gene TRBV4-1 combines with J gene TRBJ2-7, with 14 bases that match TRBD2. Germline CDR1 MGHRA, CDR2 YSYEKL. The CDR3 covers 16 residues. The V and J ends lost 3 bases and 2 bases, in that order; junction bases with no gene match: 3. The CDR3 spells CASSQTSGGAPYEQYF. CDR3 DNA: TGCGCCAGCAGCCAGACTAGCGGGGGGGCCCCCTACGAGCAGTACTTC.

This clonotype was counted at least ten times. The chain joins TRBV4-1 to TRBJ1-5, with D tentatively TRBD1 (5 bases). Trimming took 1 base from V and 6 from J, leaving 16 bases between them. This CDR3 has 16 amino acids. Germline CDR1 MGHRA, CDR2 YSYEKL. The CDR3 DNA sequence: TGCGCCAGCAGCCAAGTCCTTTCAGGGTCGAGTCAGCCCCAGCATTTT. Translated: CASSQVLSGSSQPQHF.

In its sample, this clonotype was seen many times. The J gene is TRBJ2-1, the V gene TRBV4-1; maybe TRBD2 (6 bases). This CDR3 spans 17 amino acids. Germline V CDR1 and CDR2: MGHRA, YSYEKL. V lost 2 bases to trimming and J lost 3 bases, with 17 bases between them. CDR3 sequence: CASSQPGGREDYNEQFF. CDR3 sequence (DNA): TGCGCCAGCAGCCAACCAGGAGGGCGAGAAGACTACAATGAGCAGTTCTTC.

The chain links TRBV7-9 to TRBJ2-1; D gene uncertain. The V gene lost 5 bases and the J gene lost 5 bases, with 13 bases spanning the gap. The CDR3 has 14 amino acids. Germline V CDR1 and CDR2: SEHNR, FQNEAQ (reference sequence). CDR3 residues: CASSREARNNEQFF. CDR3 bases: TGTGCCAGCAGCCGAGAAGCCCGGAACAATGAGCAGTTCTTC.